This is a list of T cell receptor beta chains from one sample in a study of T cells in Graves' hyperthyroidism and ophthalmopathy. TCRdb called the multiplex PCR reads again in MiXCR, with one record for every CDR3 protein. Of around 300,000 distinct CDR3 sequences detected, more than 11% appear once; the ten largest clones hold 20% to 25%. Sample: blood. These receptors were taken from a woman aged 25 to 39 with Graves' hyperthyroidism. The CDR3 runs from the conserved cysteine through the conserved F or W. The D gene is left open where the match is weak. The listing skips clone size in some rows; elsewhere it reads once, few, many or a size class.

V gene	clone size	J gene	D gene	CDR3 protein	CDR3 DNA
TRBV29-1	.	TRBJ2-3	.	CSTRRGSDTQYF	TGCAGCACCAGAAGGGGTTCAGATACGCAGTATTTT
TRBV6-2/TRBV6-3	many	TRBJ2-1	.	CASRGALSYNEQFF	TGTGCCAGCAGGGGGGCTCTGTCCTACAATGAGCAGTTCTTC
TRBV4-2	few	TRBJ1-4	.	CASSQSGTWGSPNEKLFF	TGTGCCAGCAGCCAGTCCGGGACATGGGGCTCCCCTAATGAAAAACTGTTTTTT
TRBV5-5	few	TRBJ2-2	TRBD2	CASSPRLAGGANTGELFF	TGTGCCAGCAGCCCCAGACTAGCGGGAGGGGCGAACACCGGGGAGCTGTTTTTT
TRBV14	few	TRBJ1-2	.	CASSQDPQGYGYTF	TGTGCCAGCAGCCAAGACCCGCAGGGATATGGCTACACCTTC
TRBV9	.	TRBJ1-3	.	CASSSRLAGNTIYF	TGTGCCAGCAGCTCCCGGTTAGCTGGAAACACCATATATTTT
TRBV28	.	TRBJ2-1	TRBD2	CASSLARGRAVEQFF	TGTGCCAGCAGTTTAGCTCGCGGGAGGGCCGTTGAGCAGTTCTTC
TRBV18	few	TRBJ1-6	.	CASSPTGSDSPLHF	TGTGCCAGCTCACCGACAGGTTCCGATTCACCCCTCCACTTT
TRBV30	.	TRBJ1-5	.	CAWGPQGNQPQHF	TGTGCCTGGGGGCCTCAGGGGAATCAGCCCCAGCATTTT
TRBV30	many	TRBJ2-1	.	CAVRGANRRGEQFF	TGTGCCGTCCGAGGAGCGAACAGGCGGGGTGAGCAGTTCTTC
TRBV12-3/TRBV12-4	many	TRBJ2-1	TRBD2	CASRTRTSGLEGQIYNEQFF	TGTGCCAGCAGAACTCGGACTAGCGGCCTCGAGGGACAAATTTACAATGAGCAGTTCTTC
TRBV6-2/TRBV6-3	few	TRBJ1-5	.	CASRWTINQPQHF	TGTGCCAGCAGATGGACAATAAATCAGCCCCAGCATTTT
TRBV3-1	few	TRBJ2-1	TRBD2	CASSQEGLAQREQFF	TGTGCCAGCAGCCAAGAGGGACTAGCTCAGAGAGAGCAGTTCTTC
TRBV6-1	many	TRBJ1-4	.	CASSEFHQFFSLGEKLFF	TGTGCCAGCAGTGAATTCCATCAGTTTTTTTCTCTAGGTGAAAAACTGTTTTTT
TRBV6-1	.	TRBJ1-1	.	CASRRTYREAEAFF	TGTGCCAGCAGACGAACATACAGGGAGGCCGAAGCTTTCTTT
TRBV20-1	many	TRBJ1-2	.	CSARTGSGKGWYGYTF	TGCAGTGCTAGAACCGGATCTGGGAAAGGGTGGTATGGCTACACCTTC